This record looks at one T cell receptor beta chain sequence and its context. Its antigen is not yet known. No base-level quality is on record; no much larger clone is a single base apart. The data were obtained in a study of T cell responses to AZD1222 COVID-19 vaccine (dated by TCRdb to the early 2020s). Regarding the research as a whole: Because spike-specific TCR depth and breadth did not differ between the two schedules, AZD1222 recipients who got a second dose at roughly 4 weeks were pooled with those who got a second dose at roughly 12 weeks. A total of 230 to 250 trial participants underwent TCR sequencing, of whom nearly 210 received two doses of AZD1222 and some 25 received two doses of the MenACWY control vaccine. Trial participants were enrolled by age into 18-55, 56-69 and 70-plus year subgroups, with 148, 28 and 57 TCR-sequenced participants respectively.

Ends trimmed: V by 3 bases, J by 8 bases; bases unmatched to a gene: 18. Reading from cysteine to phenylalanine, the CDR3 counts 18 amino acids. The kept DNA is CDR3 alone, 54 bases in frame from the first base. CDR1 and CDR2 are read off the germline V gene as KGHSH and LQKENI. The CDR3 regions of human TCRbeta chains were subjected to immunosequencing. The source study handled its data this way. TCRs in the repertoires were matched against a reference library of SARS-CoV-2-specific TCRs that had been generated with the MIRA antigen-specificity platform. Breadth meant the fraction of unique TCRs that were SARS-CoV-2-associated, whereas depth meant the fraction of total T cells that were SARS-CoV-2-associated. Using the MIRA data, each spike-specific TCR was assigned both to the spike region to which the TCR was reactive and to a CD4 or CD8 class. Log10-transformed breadth and depth values were compared by one-way ANOVA with Sidak's multiple comparisons tests. Sourced from immuneACCESS, this table was stored by TCRdb with only in-frame sequences that have V and J called. A share of the clones is absent; for the studies checked, an unresolved V gene accounts for under half, and the remainder has no known explanation. Clonal size and the V and J genes are those of that table, whereas D and trimming came from the DNA. Counted in this sample were more than 150,000 clones; less than 95% of them appeared once. The ten largest clones capture approximately 0.64% of the sample.

Points the paper makes about the study in general: CD4 TCRs associated with the vaccine covered the entire spike protein, and the dominant responses were in regions 160-218 and 743-854. Participants were mostly white British, with more females than males. The authors suggested clonal diversity may have been underestimated. Only a handful of AZD1222 recipients were SARS-CoV-2 seropositive at baseline, limiting conclusions about previously exposed vaccinees. Epitopes outside the regions mutated in the B.1.351 and B.1.1.7 variants were reportedly recognized by nearly half of the unique spike-specific TCRs. A significant rise in spike-specific TCR breadth and depth was observed after two AZD1222 doses relative to day 0 and relative to MenACWY recipients. Because no day 14 peak-response samples were available, repertoires were characterized only after the peak T cell response. The 56-69-year group was small, and its depth increase did not reach significance, likely because of low power.

Interpreted using the paper, the time point label stands for: baseline before first vaccination. The vaccinee samples were drawn from two UK trials, COV001 and COV002, one of which was a single-blind randomized controlled phase 2/3 trial testing AZD1222 (ChAdOx1 nCoV-19) in healthy adults. Trial participant PBMC samples were collected at day 0 and day 28 after the second dose for TCRbeta chain sequencing. The clonotype originates from an adult in good health. The chain is encoded by TRBV18 joined to TRBJ2-2; TRBD1 agrees with 7 junctional bases. The specimen was peripheral blood, collected on day 0 of AZD1222 vaccination. The CDR3 region reads CASSPSTGSPSSPGELFF. The bases read TGTGCCAGCTCACCGTCGACAGGGTCGCCCAGCTCACCAGGGGAGCTGTTTTTT.